This T cell receptor (beta chain) comes out of a study of blood T cell repertoires in COVID-19. TCRdb's copy holds only in-frame clones and misses some; the assay was immunoSEQ multiplex PCR. The sample records about 460,000 clones, around nine tenths being singletons. Trimming stripped 1 base from V and 12 bases from J, with 13 bases between. CDR1 is SEHNR and CDR2 is FQNEAQ in the germline V gene (reference sequence). This CDR3 region has 13 residues. Sequenced: PBMCs or T cells enriched from blood (not recorded which). The origin of this receptor is a woman aged 55-69 years who had recovered from COVID-19. The chain has TRBV7-9 and TRBJ1-5, with D uncertain. DNA of the CDR3: TGTGCCAGCAGCTTAGAGCCGGGTTTGATCCAGCATTTT. It yields the protein CASSLEPGLIQHF.